This TCR beta chain was documented in a study of OX40 agonist ivuxolimab in advanced cancers. For the study in its entirety: The costimulatory receptor OX40 (CD134) was targeted by ivuxolimab, a fully human IgG2 agonistic monoclonal antibody. Intravenous ivuxolimab was administered to patients every 2 weeks at six dose levels: 0.01, 0.1, 0.3, 1.5, 3 and 10 mg/kg. Of the roughly 53 patients in dose escalation, about 20 had hepatocellular carcinoma, some 15 had melanoma, 9 had renal cell carcinoma and 9 had head and neck cancer. A male proportion of about 79% and a mean age of approximately 61 years, ranging from about 20 to 85, were recorded for the dose-escalation cohort. Patients were allowed to have had prior anti-PD-1, anti-PD-L1 or anti-CTLA-4 therapy, and 40% of the dose-escalation patients had been treated with checkpoint inhibitors. Partial responses occurred in three dose-escalation patients, of whom one had hepatocellular carcinoma and two had cutaneous melanoma. The purpose of peripheral TCRbeta sequencing was to test whether ivuxolimab changed TCR sequence diversity and led to clonal T-cell expansion. The paper describes the monotherapy dose-escalation part (N of about 50 patients) of the phase I trial of ivuxolimab.

Turning to this clone: No cognate antigen has been identified for it. No much larger clone exists at a distance of one base, and base qualities are not known.

Genomic DNA was extracted from sorted cells for sequencing of the TCRbeta CDR3 region. The immunoSEQ Assay was used to sequence the TCRbeta CDR3 regions. Entries here come from immuneACCESS through TCRdb and include only in-frame sequences with V and J called. Some clones fail to appear in such tables; in the studies checked, an unresolved V gene covers under half of the shortfall, and the cause of the remainder is unknown. The sample table lists some 73,000 clones, 70% to 90% of them with a count of one. The ten largest clones represent under 1% of the sample. CDR1 ENHRY and CDR2 SYGVKD were looked up in the germline V gene. Here V drops 3 bases and J drops 7 bases, and the junction holds 6 bases not matched to any gene. The CDR3 starts with the cysteine, ends with the phenylalanine, and has 14 residues. The retained sequence is limited to the CDR3, 42 bases, with the frame set at the first base.

Points the paper makes about the study in general: On average, CD8+ T cells showed more expanded clones than CD4+ T cells after ivuxolimab. In the 0.1-3.0 mg/kg groups, partial responders had among the lowest normalized peripheral clonal expansion, particularly in CD8+ T cells. Low levels of normalized T-cell clonal expansion were also seen in some nonresponding patients. Antigen specificity was not determined for the clonally expanded peripheral T cells. At doses of 0.1 to 3.0 mg/kg, clonal expansion of both CD4+ and CD8+ blood T cells was observed from baseline to week 6.

The trial excluded patients who had a history of autoimmune disease or were on systemic immunosuppression. In every dose cohort, peripheral blood was drawn for TCR sequencing at baseline, cycle 4 day 1, and cycle 7 day 1. The samples were taken from a phase I, first-in-human, multicenter, open-label dose-escalation trial of ivuxolimab. Adults with locally advanced or metastatic head and neck squamous cell, hepatocellular, melanoma or renal cell carcinoma were enrolled in the trial. Before TCR sequencing, CD4+ T cells and CD8+ T cells were sorted from peripheral blood as separate populations. The sequence links TRBV10-3 to TRBJ1-5, with TRBD1 identical over 7 junction bases. The sample here was CD4+ or CD8+ T cells sorted from blood, taken in a trial of the OX40 agonist ivuxolimab. The origin of this receptor is an adult with an advanced solid tumor such as melanoma, head and neck, liver or kidney cancer. The nucleotides are TGTGCCATCAGTGAAAGACAGGGTGACCAGCCCCAGCATTTT. Translated, it reads CAISERQGDQPQHF.